The TCR beta chain described here comes from a study of T cell responses to AZD1222 COVID-19 vaccine. As concerns this clone: Its antigen is as yet unknown.

Study results and caveats: There were mostly white British donors and more females than males, and clonal diversity was possibly underestimated.

Here immunoSEQ multiplex PCR was the method, and the copy in TCRdb shows in-frame clones only, minus some. The sample holds 95,000 to 150,000 clones; 80% to 90% are singletons and the top ten take approximately 3.4%. The CDR3 contains 17 residues. The material sequenced was peripheral blood, taken on day 0 of AZD1222 vaccination. The chain links TRBV12-2 to TRBJ1-4; TRBD1 is taken as the D call from the table, unchecked against the DNA. TRBV12-2 is a documented pseudogene. This clonotype was obtained from an adult in good health. Here the CDR3 reads CASRLAHPGQFNEKLFF. CDR3 bases: TGTGCAAGTCGCTTAGCGCATCCGGGACAGTTTAATGAAAAACTGTTTTTT.